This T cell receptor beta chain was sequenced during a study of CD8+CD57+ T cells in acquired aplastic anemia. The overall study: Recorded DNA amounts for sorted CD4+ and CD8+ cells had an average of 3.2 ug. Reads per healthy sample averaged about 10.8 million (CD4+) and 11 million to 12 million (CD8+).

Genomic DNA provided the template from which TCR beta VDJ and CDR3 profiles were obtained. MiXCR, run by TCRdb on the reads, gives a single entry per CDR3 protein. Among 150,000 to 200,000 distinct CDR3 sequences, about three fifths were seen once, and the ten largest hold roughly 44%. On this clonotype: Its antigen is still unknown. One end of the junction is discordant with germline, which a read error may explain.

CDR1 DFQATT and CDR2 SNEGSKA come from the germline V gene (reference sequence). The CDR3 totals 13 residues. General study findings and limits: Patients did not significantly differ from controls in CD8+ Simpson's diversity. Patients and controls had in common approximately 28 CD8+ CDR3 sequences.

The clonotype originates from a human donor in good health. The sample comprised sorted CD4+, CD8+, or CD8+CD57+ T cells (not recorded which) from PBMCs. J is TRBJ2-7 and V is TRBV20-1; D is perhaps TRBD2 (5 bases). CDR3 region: CSASWTDSYEQNF. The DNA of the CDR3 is TGCAGTGCATCTTGGACTGATTCCTACGAGCAGAACTTC.